The 3 T cell receptor beta chains below all came from one sample that was sequenced in a study of shared clonotypes between healthy human individuals. The data were produced by immunoSEQ multiplex PCR, yet TCRdb's version contains in-frame clones alone and is incomplete. Of around 640,000 clones in the sample, 95% to 96% were seen once. CD45RO-negative CD8 cells positively selected for CCR7 made up the naive population, which excluded terminally differentiated effector memory CD45RA+ cells. Sequencing input: naive CD8+ T cells sorted from blood. All receptors derive from a woman between 25 and 40 years old in good health.

V and J are TRBV19 and TRBJ1-1; D unresolved. Trimming left V 2 bases short and J 1 base short, with 5 bases between. The CDR3 length is 13 residues. Germline-derived CDR1 and CDR2 are LNHDA and SQIVND (reference sequence). The CDR3 protein is CASSISQNTEAFF. DNA for the CDR3: TGTGCCAGTAGTATATCCCAGAACACTGAAGCTTTCTTT. Full variable domain (outside the CDR3, taken from reference TRBV19 and TRBJ1-1): DGGITQSPKYLFRKEGQNVTLSCEQNLNHDAMYWYRQDPGQGLRLIYYSQIVNDFQKGDIAEGYSVSREKKESFPLTVTSAQKNPTAFYLCASSISQNTEAFFGQGTRLTVV.

In the case of this clone: Within the sample, other DNA sequences also encode this same CDR3. The CDR3 DNA sequence: TGTGCCAGCAGTCGGGGGACTAGCGGGAGCAGGAATGAGCAGTTCTTC. The encoded protein is CASSRGTSGSRNEQFF. This chain connects TRBV27 to TRBJ2-1; 14 nucleotides agree with TRBD2. CDR3 length: 16 amino acids. Per the germline V gene, CDR1 is MNHEY and CDR2 is SMNVEV (reference sequence). Trimming took 5 bases from V and 7 from J; bases not matched to a gene: 7.

V and J are TRBV5-6 and TRBJ2-4, with D maybe TRBD2 (5 bases). Germline V gene lookup returns CDR1 SGHDT and CDR2 YYEEEE. V gave up 2 bases and J gave up 1 base, with 10 bases separating them. The CDR3 loop spans 15 amino acids. CDR3 sequence reads: CASSLVSGAKNIQYF. CDR3 in DNA: TGTGCCAGCAGCTTAGTGTCGGGGGCCAAAAACATTCAGTACTTC.